A selection of T cell receptor beta chains follows, all from one sample in a study of T cell responses to AZD1222 COVID-19 vaccine. TCRdb's copy holds only in-frame clones and misses some; the assay was immunoSEQ multiplex PCR. The table includes 130,000 or so clones, around 89% detected once. The specimen comprised peripheral blood, sampled on day 0 of AZD1222 vaccination. Receptors originate from an adult in good health. CDR3s include the opening cysteine and the closing phenylalanine or tryptophan. The order of the fields is V gene, D gene, J gene, clone size, CDR3 protein, CDR3 DNA. D genes are given only for firm matches. Clone size is not always given. Where it is, it says once, few, many or a class for expanded clones.

TRBV6-5	.	TRBJ2-1	.	CASSWGPRAPQFF	TGTGCCAGCAGTTGGGGTCCCAGGGCCCCCCAGTTCTTC
TRBV5-1	.	TRBJ1-3	.	CASSLSGAGNTIYF	TGCGCCAGCAGCTTGTCCGGGGCTGGAAACACCATATATTTT
TRBV5-6	TRBD2	TRBJ2-7	.	CASSGGTSGNEQYF	TGTGCCAGCAGCGGGGGGACTAGCGGGAACGAGCAGTACTTC
TRBV5-1	.	TRBJ1-4	.	CASSLATRSNEKLFF	TGCGCCAGCAGCTTGGCCACGCGGTCTAATGAAAAACTGTTTTTT
TRBV4-3	.	TRBJ1-1	once	CASSQAAGGSEAFF	TGCGCCAGCAGCCAAGCGGCAGGTGGTTCTGAAGCTTTCTTT
TRBV24-1	.	TRBJ1-2	once	CATSSPGSVLERDYGYTF	TGTGCCACCAGTTCCCCTGGCAGCGTCCTCGAAAGGGACTATGGCTACACCTTC
TRBV6-5	.	TRBJ1-2	.	CASSHYRGAGYTF	TGTGCCAGCAGTCACTACCGGGGAGCTGGCTACACCTTC
TRBV27	TRBD1	TRBJ2-7	few	CASSSVTGTYEQYF	TGTGCCAGCAGTTCGGTGACAGGGACCTACGAGCAGTACTTC
TRBV7-3	TRBD2	TRBJ2-1	.	CASSSYGLAGPLSYNEQFF	TGTGCCAGCAGCTCCTACGGACTAGCGGGGCCCCTTTCCTACAATGAGCAGTTCTTC
TRBV10-3	.	TRBJ2-1	.	CAINDQRDTSGDEQFF	TGTGCCATCAATGACCAACGGGACACATCTGGCGATGAGCAGTTCTTC
TRBV28	TRBD1	TRBJ1-2	.	CASGEQGAKFYGYTF	TGTGCCAGCGGGGAACAGGGGGCAAAATTCTATGGCTACACCTTC
TRBV19	.	TRBJ1-4	.	CASSIAAEWREKLFF	TGTGCCAGTAGTATAGCGGCAGAGTGGAGAGAAAAACTGTTTTTT
TRBV2	.	TRBJ1-2	.	CASSEVKRGGYTF	TGTGCCAGCAGTGAGGTTAAGCGGGGAGGCTACACCTTC
TRBV27	TRBD1	TRBJ1-4	.	CASSFTRGLGEKLFF	TGTGCCAGCAGTTTTACGAGGGGGCTGGGTGAAAAACTGTTTTTT
TRBV2	.	TRBJ1-1	.	CASSEISGATEAFF	TGTGCCAGCAGTGAAATTTCTGGGGCGACTGAAGCTTTCTTT
TRBV19	TRBD2	TRBJ2-3	.	CASSSRTSGGTVTQYF	TGTGCCAGTAGTTCCCGGACTAGCGGGGGCACCGTTACGCAGTATTTT
TRBV28	TRBD1	TRBJ2-7	few	CASSSRTGWALLYEQYF	TGTGCCAGCAGTTCTAGGACAGGGTGGGCCCTTCTCTACGAGCAGTACTTC
TRBV28	TRBD2	TRBJ2-7	.	CASRTIAGGTYEQYF	TGTGCCAGCAGAACTATAGCGGGGGGAACCTACGAGCAGTACTTC
TRBV7-9	.	TRBJ1-5	once	CASSLDGPQHF	TGTGCCAGCAGCTTAGATGGGCCCCAGCATTTT
TRBV7-9	TRBD1	TRBJ1-2	.	CASSLYGTAGGYTF	TGTGCCAGCAGCTTATACGGGACAGCCGGGGGCTACACCTTC
TRBV4-2	TRBD2	TRBJ2-1	.	CASGTSGVYNEQFF	TGTGCCAGCGGGACTAGCGGGGTCTACAATGAGCAGTTCTTC
TRBV27	.	TRBJ2-7	.	CASSHRGGSLEEQYF	TGTGCCAGCAGTCACAGGGGCGGGAGTCTAGAGGAGCAGTACTTC
TRBV19	.	TRBJ1-2	few	CASSLRDDWGYTF	TGTGCCAGTAGTTTGCGCGATGACTGGGGCTACACCTTC